This T cell receptor beta chain was profiled in a study of blood T cell repertoires in COVID-19. About the research overall: The study drew acute and convalescent COVID-19 samples from the United States, Italy and Spain. From T cells, B-cell-depleted T cells, or PBMCs came the material, which was cDNA or gDNA.

In the authors' workflow: Estimated nucleated cell counts came from reference gene primer amplification. TCRdb's copy holds only in-frame clones and misses some; the assay was immunoSEQ multiplex PCR. V and J calls plus clone size are reproduced from that table; the DNA served to infer D and trimming. The table has around 68,000 clones, about 94% seen once. V gave up 6 bases and J gave up 5 bases, with 25 bases separating them. Per the germline V gene, CDR1 is WNHNN and CDR2 is SYGVQD (reference sequence). The CDR3 is 17 residues long. The rearrangement uses TRBV10-1 and TRBJ2-5; D might be TRBD1 (6 bases). The receptor was isolated from a man between 65 and 85 years old with active COVID-19. The specimen sequenced was peripheral blood. CDR3 in DNA: TGCGCCAGCAGCGGGATAAGAAAGGGGGTTAGCTTCGAGACCCAGTACTTC. Translating gives CASSGIRKGVSFETQYF.